This passage covers 27 T cell receptor beta chains from one sample sequenced in a study of cytomegalovirus exposure and HLA in healthy donors. The PCR had 60 Vbeta and 13 Jbeta primers. Clones were read by immunoSEQ multiplex PCR, and TCRdb kept only the in-frame ones, dropping some. The sample includes some 70,000 clones, approximately 70% of them seen just once. The sequencing sample was made of PBMCs. Receptors originate from a male donor in good health and CMV-seropositive.

The chain joins TRBV27 to TRBJ2-7, with TRBD2 identical over 13 bases. The CDR3 extends over 15 amino acids. J lost 4 bases, V lost 3 bases, and 3 bases had no gene match. Germline V gene data show CDR1 as MNHEY and CDR2 as SMNVEV (reference sequence). The CDR3 loop reads CASSFATSGGYEQYF. In DNA form, the CDR3 reads TGTGCCAGCAGTTTCGCGACTAGCGGGGGGTACGAGCAGTACTTC.

The chain carries TRBV19 and TRBJ1-3; D unresolved. CDR1 and CDR2 (germline): LNHDA, SQIVND (reference sequence). The V end lost 5 bases, the J end lost 4 bases, and 15 bases lay between the germline ends. CDR3 length: 15 amino acids. The CDR3 bases are TGTGCCAGTAGTTCCTTCGCTAGCTCCGGAAACACCATATATTTT. Encoded protein: CASSSFASSGNTIYF.

This clone was counted once. One end of the junction fails to match germline, which may point to a read error. The rearrangement uses TRBV11-3 and TRBJ2-7; 7 positions agree with TRBD1. The germline V gene encodes CDR1 SGHNT and CDR2 YENEEA. This CDR3 has 13 amino acids. The CDR3 protein is CASSLDRDYEQYF. CDR3 in DNA: TGTGCCAGCAGCCTAGACAGGGACTACGAGCAGTACTTC.

This clone has only a few counts. V and J are TRBV27 and TRBJ2-7; 9 bases align to TRBD1. Germline V gene sequence: CDR1 MNHEY, CDR2 SMNVEV (reference sequence). V was clipped by 2 bases and J by 1 base; unmatched bases: 6. The CDR3 is made up of 16 amino acids. CDR3 in DNA: TGTGCCAGCAGTTTAACTTCCGGGACAGGGTCCTACGAGCAGTACTTC. It encodes CASSLTSGTGSYEQYF.

The V and J genes are TRBV11-2 and TRBJ2-2; tentative D call: TRBD1 (5 bases). Per the germline V gene, CDR1 is SGHAT and CDR2 is FQNNGV. The CDR3 spans 16 residues. The V end was cut by 1 base, the J end by 4 bases, with 13 bases between. The CDR3 here is CASSLVVGVGTGELFF. In DNA form, the CDR3 reads TGTGCCAGCAGCTTAGTGGTAGGGGTAGGCACCGGGGAGCTGTTTTTT.

This chain links TRBV15 with TRBJ1-2; D remains ambiguous. V was clipped by 2 bases and J by 3 bases, with 10 bases between them. CDR1 and CDR2 (germline): LNHNV, YYDKDF (reference sequence). CDR3 size: 14 residues. For the CDR3, the DNA is TGTGCCACCAGCAGAACCCCGGACTACTATGGCTACACCTTC. Translation: CATSRTPDYYGYTF. The full variable domain, in which reference TRBV15 and TRBJ1-2 provide the parts outside the CDR3, is DAMVIQNPRYQVTQFGKPVTLSCSQTLNHNVMYWYQQKSSQAPKLLFHYYDKDFNNEADTPDNFQSRRPNTSFCFLDIRSPGLGDTAMYLCATSRTPDYYGYTFGSGTRLTVV.

This clone has more than one count but fewer than ten. The rearrangement uses TRBV27 and TRBJ2-2, with D possibly matching TRBD1 (6 bases). V lost 6 bases and J lost 4, with 18 bases in between. The CDR3 runs to 16 residues. Germline V gives CDR1 MNHEY, CDR2 SMNVEV (reference sequence). Here the CDR3 reads CASRLLGASGTGELFF. DNA of the CDR3: TGTGCCAGCAGGCTACTGGGGGCTTCAGGCACCGGGGAGCTGTTTTTT.

This chain joins TRBV7-9 and TRBJ2-7; perhaps TRBD1 as D (5 bases). The ends were cut back, 2 bases at V and 2 bases at J, with 7 bases in the middle. Per the germline V gene, CDR1 is SEHNR and CDR2 is FQNEAQ (reference sequence). The CDR3 is 13 residues long. CDR3 bases: TGTGCCAGCAGCTTAACAGGTCCCTACGAGCAGTACTTC. Its translation is CASSLTGPYEQYF.

This clone was seen only a few times. The rearrangement uses TRBV25-1 and TRBJ2-3; possible D gene TRBD2, 6 bases. The CDR3 runs 14 residues. In germline, CDR1 is MGHDK, CDR2 SYGVNS. V was trimmed by 1 base and J by 4 bases, leaving 9 bases between them. The CDR3 reads CASSEWGGADTQYF. CDR3 bases: TGTGCCAGCAGTGAATGGGGAGGCGCAGATACGCAGTATTTT.

The chain employs TRBV7-6 and TRBJ2-1; 8 positions agree with TRBD2. J gave up 13 bases and V 1 base, and 12 bases lay outside the gene matches. The CDR3 runs to 15 residues. The germline CDR1 and CDR2 sequences are SGHVS and FNYEAQ. CDR3 residues: CASSLVAGGAGSQFF. The CDR3 DNA is TGTGCCAGCAGCTTAGTTGCCGGGGGGGCGGGCTCACAGTTCTTC. The full variable domain, completed using reference TRBV7-6 and TRBJ2-1, is GAGVSQSPRYKVTKRGQDVALRCDPISGHVSLYWYRQALGQGPEFLTYFNYEAQQDKSGLPNDRFSAERPEGSISTLTIQRTEQRDSAMYRCASSLVAGGAGSQFFGPGTRLTVL.

This chain links TRBV7-9 with TRBJ2-7, with 9 bases fitting TRBD2. The CDR3 is 15 amino acids. CDR1 is SEHNR and CDR2 is FQNEAQ in the germline V gene (reference sequence). With V trimmed by 4 bases and J by 4 bases, 8 bases remained unmatched. CDR3 DNA sequence: TGTGCCAGCAGCTCAACACGACTAGCGGTATACGAGCAGTACTTC. Its protein product is CASSSTRLAVYEQYF.

This rearrangement joins TRBV18 to TRBJ1-2; no clear D gene. With 8 bases removed from V and 7 bases from J, the gap between germline ends came to 23 bases. Germline V gene data show CDR1 as KGHSH and CDR2 as LQKENI. The CDR3 contains 15 residues. CDR3 protein: CASRGENPRAAGYTF. DNA for the CDR3: TGTGCCAGCCGCGGGGAGAACCCCCGCGCCGCTGGCTACACCTTC.

The chain is built from TRBV7-9 and TRBJ2-5, with D unresolved. The J call may be faulty, since TRBJ2-7 better matches the DNA end. The CDR3 has 12 amino acids. Germline-derived CDR1 and CDR2 are SEHNR and FQNEAQ (reference sequence). Written as DNA, the CDR3 is TGTGCCAGCAGCTCCTCGTCCTACGAGCAGTACTTC. This translates into CASSSSSYEQYF.

V usage is TRBV15 and J usage is TRBJ1-3; D uncertain. The V end was cut by 4 bases, the J end by 2 bases, with 12 bases between. The CDR3 is 15 amino acids. In germline, CDR1 is LNHNV, CDR2 YYDKDF (reference sequence). The CDR3 DNA reads as TGTGCCACCAGCACTCGCGGGAGGCCTGGAAACACCATATATTTT. Encoded protein: CATSTRGRPGNTIYF.

The rearrangement links TRBV7-2 to TRBJ2-2, with D uncertain. Germline V gene lookup returns CDR1 SGHTA and CDR2 FQGNSA. The CDR3 runs 14 residues. The germline V and J ends were trimmed by 6 bases and 1 base, with 9 bases remaining between them. The CDR3 reads CASRETLNTGELFF. The CDR3 DNA follows: TGTGCCAGCAGGGAGACCCTGAACACCGGGGAGCTGTTTTTT.

The V call is TRBV19, the J call TRBJ1-2; D not resolved. The V and J ends lost 4 bases and 0 bases respectively, with 9 bases between them. Germline V lookup: CDR1 LNHDA, CDR2 SQIVND (reference sequence). CDR3 length: 14 residues. CDR3 nucleotide sequence: TGTGCCAGTAGTAAACAGAGTTCTAACTATGGCTACACCTTC. As protein: CASSKQSSNYGYTF.

This clone has only one observation. The CDR3 ends on some other residue instead of the conserved phenylalanine or tryptophan, so this is likely a read error. The chain uses TRBV7-2 and TRBJ1-2; no clear D gene. Trimming took off 1 base at V and 8 bases at J, with 11 bases between the two ends. CDR1 is SGHTA and CDR2 is FQGNSA in the germline V gene. The CDR3 is 13 residues long. CDR3 region: CASSLDPGVGYTL. DNA of the CDR3: TGTGCCAGCAGCTTAGACCCCGGGGTGGGCTACACCCTC.

This chain joins TRBV7-2 and TRBJ2-2; 9 nucleotides agree with TRBD2. V lost 1 base to trimming and J lost 7 bases; unmatched junction nucleotides: 4. This CDR3 comprises 15 residues. CDR1 is SGHTA, CDR2 FQGNSA, per germline. In DNA form, the CDR3 reads TGTGCCAGCAGCTTAGTTAGCGGGGGTGTCGGGGAGCTGTTTTTT. Protein product: CASSLVSGGVGELFF.

A few counts support this clone. The chain employs TRBV6-5 and TRBJ2-7; TRBD1 matches 7 bases. V lost 5 bases to trimming and J lost 6 bases; unmatched junction nucleotides: 7. Germline V gene data show CDR1 as MNHEY and CDR2 as SVGAGI. This CDR3 spans 13 amino acids. CDR3 coding DNA: TGTGCCAGCAGTACGACAGGGAATATCGAGCAGTACTTC. Amino acid sequence: CASSTTGNIEQYF.

This sequence joins TRBV7-9 and TRBJ2-7, with TRBD1 identical over 8 bases. V dropped 5 bases and J dropped 3; count of bases not matched to a gene: 9. Germline CDR1 and CDR2: SEHNR and FQNEAQ (reference sequence). The CDR3 runs to 15 residues. CDR3 nucleotides: TGTGCCAGCAGCCCCCGGGACAGGAGTCTCTACGAGCAGTACTTC. Translating gives CASSPRDRSLYEQYF.

CDR3 protein: CASTSQLASRYEQYF. In DNA, the CDR3 is TGTGCCAGCACCTCTCAACTAGCCTCCCGTTACGAGCAGTACTTC. The chain uses TRBV6-5 and TRBJ2-7, with D perhaps TRBD2 (6 bases). CDR1 and CDR2 (germline): MNHEY, SVGAGI. The V end was cut by 7 bases, the J end by 4 bases, with 20 bases between. The CDR3 is made up of 15 amino acids.

The V gene is TRBV7-6, the J gene TRBJ2-3; 10 bases match TRBD2. The CDR3 has 15 residues. The germline V gene has CDR1 SGHVS and CDR2 FNYEAQ. V lost 2 bases, J lost 4 bases, and 3 bases stayed unmatched. The CDR3 loop reads CASSLNSGGPDTQYF. In nucleotides, the CDR3 is TGTGCCAGCAGCTTAAATAGCGGGGGGCCAGATACGCAGTATTTT.

Only a few counts were recorded for this clone. This rearrangement joins TRBV27 to TRBJ1-5, with D possibly matching TRBD1 (5 bases). Germline lookup yields CDR1 MNHEY and CDR2 SMNVEV (reference sequence). V lost 7 bases and J lost 0, with 13 bases in between. This CDR3 has 15 amino acids. CDR3 loop: CASTDRGLSNQPQHF. Here the CDR3 DNA reads TGTGCCAGCACCGACAGAGGCCTTAGCAATCAGCCCCAGCATTTT.

The V and J genes are TRBV11-2 and TRBJ2-7; D gene unclear. V was pared by 0 bases and J by 5 bases, with 11 bases between. Looked up from germline, CDR1 is SGHAT and CDR2 is FQNNGV. This CDR3 is 14 amino acids long. CDR3 DNA: TGTGCCAGCAGCTTAGATTTCCGGGTCAACGAGCAGTACTTC. It encodes CASSLDFRVNEQYF.

The V gene is TRBV6-1, the J gene TRBJ1-5; D is uncertain. Per germline, CDR1 MNHNS and CDR2 SASEGT. Between the trimmed V and J ends, which lost 6 bases and 0 bases, there was a span of 12 bases. The CDR3 consists of 15 residues. The DNA for the CDR3 is TGTGCCAGCAGACCCCGGACTTCTAGCAATCAGCCCCAGCATTTT. It codes for CASRPRTSSNQPQHF.

The chain employs TRBV5-1 and TRBJ2-1, with a weak D call TRBD1 (5 bases). Trimming removed 4 bases at V and 8 bases at J, with 13 bases between. Looked up from germline, CDR1 is SGHRS and CDR2 is YFSETQ. The CDR3 consists of 13 residues. The DNA for the CDR3 is TGCGCCAGCAGCCAGGGATTGTACGATGAGCAGTTCTTC. Translating it yields CASSQGLYDEQFF. Based on the CDR3 plus reference TRBV5-1 and TRBJ2-1, the full variable domain is KAGVTQTPRYLIKTRGQQVTLSCSPISGHRSVSWYQQTPGQGLQFLFEYFSETQRNKGNFPGRFSGRQFSNSRSEMNVSTLELGDSALYLCASSQGLYDEQFFGPGTRLTVL.

The rearrangement joins TRBV5-1 to TRBJ1-1; 7 nucleotides line up with TRBD1. Trimming removed 2 bases from V and 2 bases from J; junction bases left unmatched: 6. The length of the CDR3 is 15 residues. Germline CDR1 is SGHRS and CDR2 is YFSETQ. The CDR3 DNA reads TGCGCCAGCAGCTTCCAGACAGGGCCCAACACTGAAGCTTTCTTT. It specifies CASSFQTGPNTEAFF. Full variable domain (rest looked up from reference TRBV5-1 and TRBJ1-1): KAGVTQTPRYLIKTRGQQVTLSCSPISGHRSVSWYQQTPGQGLQFLFEYFSETQRNKGNFPGRFSGRQFSNSRSEMNVSTLELGDSALYLCASSFQTGPNTEAFFGQGTRLTVV.